Listed here are 24 T cell receptor beta chains from one sample, sequenced in a study of T cell clonotyping in hematopoietic cell transplantation. Method: immunoSEQ multiplex PCR; TCRdb's copy keeps in-frame clones and lacks some. The sample yields 20,000 or so clones, 70% to 85% seen once. Sequenced input: peripheral blood mononuclear cells. The source of these receptors is a man in his 60s in good health. Some clones in this sample may be carry-over from other donors' samples.

The V gene is TRBV7-8, the J gene TRBJ1-1, with D tentatively TRBD1 (6 bases). Looked up from germline, CDR1 is SGHVS and CDR2 is FQNEAQ. Trimming cost V 5 bases and J 4 bases, with 17 bases left between them. This CDR3 is 15 amino acids long. CDR3 sequence reads: CASSLQGGGITEAFF. In nucleotides, the CDR3 is TGTGCCAGCAGCCTCCAAGGAGGGGGTATCACTGAAGCTTTCTTT.

Details on this clone: At the DNA level, this CDR3 is encoded by other sequences in the same sample as well. This rearrangement joins TRBV7-9 to TRBJ2-3; perhaps TRBD1 as D (5 bases). Per germline, CDR1 SEHNR and CDR2 FQNEAQ (reference sequence). V was pared by 5 bases and J by 2 bases, with 11 bases between. CDR3 length equals 14 residues. The CDR3 reads CASSRSGNTDTQYF. CDR3 bases: TGTGCCAGCAGCCGTTCAGGGAACACAGATACGCAGTATTTT.

This chain uses TRBV30 with TRBJ2-7; D is perhaps TRBD2 (5 bases). Trimming removed 2 bases from V and 2 bases from J, with 10 bases in between. This CDR3 is built from 13 residues. Germline CDR1 reads GTSNPN; CDR2 reads SVGIG (reference sequence). CDR3 residues: CAWSRGRTYEQYF. CDR3 nucleotide sequence: TGTGCCTGGAGTCGAGGGAGAACCTACGAGCAGTACTTC.

The chain has TRBV9 and TRBJ2-5; D not resolved. Germline V gene data show CDR1 as SGDLS and CDR2 as YYNGEE. V dropped 4 bases and J dropped 4 bases, with 11 bases sitting between them. The CDR3 consists of 13 residues. This CDR3 is CASSSWVGETQYF. Written as DNA, the CDR3 is TGTGCCAGCAGCTCGTGGGTAGGAGAGACCCAGTACTTC.

This chain joins TRBV6-1 and TRBJ1-1; 8 bases fit TRBD1. Germline CDR1 is MNHNS and CDR2 is SASEGT. The CDR3 totals 15 residues. V trimming: 7 bases; J trimming: 4 bases; junction bases outside the gene matches: 11. The DNA for the CDR3 is TGTGCCAGCAACCGAGGGACAGGTTGGGCCACTGAAGCTTTCTTT. Residues: CASNRGTGWATEAFF.

DNA for the CDR3: TGTGCCTGGCGGGCAGGGGTTTCGGACACCATATATTTT. Encoded protein: CAWRAGVSDTIYF. The rearrangement links TRBV30 to TRBJ1-3; TRBD1 is a possible D gene (6 bases). The CDR3 loop spans 13 amino acids. V was pared by 5 bases and J by 8 bases, with 16 bases between. The germline gives CDR1 GTSNPN, CDR2 SVGIG (reference sequence).

The chain couples TRBV4-2 to TRBJ1-2; D may be TRBD1 (5 bases). V gave up 3 bases and J gave up 8 bases, with 25 bases separating them. Per the germline V gene, CDR1 is LGHNA and CDR2 is YNFKEQ. The CDR3 loop spans 17 amino acids. The DNA for the CDR3 is TGTGCCAGCAGCCAGACGAGAGCCGGGACGGCGAGAGAGGGCTACACCTTC. Protein sequence: CASSQTRAGTAREGYTF.

The rearrangement joins TRBV5-1 to TRBJ1-3; 7 bases align to TRBD1. Trimming at V came to 4 bases and at J to 3 bases, leaving 10 bases not matched to a gene. The CDR3 runs 16 residues. Looked up from germline, CDR1 is SGHRS and CDR2 is YFSETQ. CDR3 protein: CASSPGTDGFGNTIYF. For the CDR3, the DNA is TGCGCCAGCAGCCCCGGGACAGATGGCTTTGGAAACACCATATATTTT. The full variable domain, with the rest looked up from reference TRBV5-1 and TRBJ1-3, is KAGVTQTPRYLIKTRGQQVTLSCSPISGHRSVSWYQQTPGQGLQFLFEYFSETQRNKGNFPGRFSGRQFSNSRSEMNVSTLELGDSALYLCASSPGTDGFGNTIYFGEGSWLTVV.

This rearrangement joins TRBV5-1 to TRBJ2-3; D is perhaps TRBD1 (5 bases). The CDR3 is 15 residues long. Germline-derived CDR1 and CDR2 are SGHRS and YFSETQ. V lost 6 bases and J lost 6, with 20 bases in between. CDR3 in amino acids: CASTRGHSNGDTQYF. CDR3 nucleotides: TGCGCCAGCACCCGAGGACACTCGAATGGTGATACGCAGTATTTT.

The rearrangement uses TRBV29-1 and TRBJ2-7; D uncertain. V was clipped by 7 bases and J by 2 bases, with 9 bases between them. CDR1 SQVTM and CDR2 ANQGSEA come from the germline V gene. This CDR3 spans 11 amino acids. CDR3 DNA sequence: TGCAGCGCATCGGACGCCTACGAGCAGTACGTC. Amino acid sequence: CSASDAYEQYV.

This clone came up once. The chain links TRBV27 to TRBJ2-7, with 11 nucleotides matching TRBD1. Germline CDR1 MNHEY, CDR2 SMNVEV (reference sequence). The CDR3 covers 14 residues. Trimming removed 6 bases from V and 4 bases from J; junction bases left unmatched: 5. DNA of the CDR3: TGTGCCAGCAGCATCGGACAGGGGGCTTACGAGCAGTACTTC. Protein sequence: CASSIGQGAYEQYF.

This clone was detected a few times. This CDR3 is CASSYGGEGTEAFF. The CDR3 DNA sequence: TGTGCCAGCAGTTACGGCGGGGAGGGCACTGAAGCTTTCTTT. The chain employs TRBV6-5 and TRBJ1-1; D is ambiguous. The CDR3 loop spans 14 amino acids. V was cut by 2 bases and J by 4 bases, with 11 bases left in between. Germline V gives CDR1 MNHEY, CDR2 SVGAGI.

The gene calls are TRBV11-2 and TRBJ1-5, with no clear D. Trimming removed 1 base at V and 0 bases at J, with 7 bases between. CDR1 and CDR2 (germline): SGHAT, FQNNGV. The CDR3 sequence is 15 residues long. CDR3 sequence reads: CASSLGYLSNQPQHF. Written as DNA, the CDR3 is TGTGCCAGCAGCTTAGGATATCTTAGCAATCAGCCCCAGCATTTT.

J is TRBJ2-7 and V is TRBV30; 7 bases fit TRBD1. The germline V gene encodes CDR1 GTSNPN and CDR2 SVGIG (reference sequence). Trimming removed 5 bases from V and 4 bases from J; junction bases left unmatched: 2. This CDR3 has 11 amino acids. CDR3 loop: CAWDRAYEQYF. The CDR3 DNA sequence: TGTGCCTGGGACAGGGCGTACGAGCAGTACTTC.

This clone counts as medium-sized. The chain combines TRBV7-9 with TRBJ1-5; D remains unclear. The CDR3 is 12 residues long. Trimming removed 4 bases at V and 7 bases at J, with 8 bases between. CDR1 and CDR2 from the germline V gene are SEHNR and FQNEAQ (reference sequence). The CDR3 protein is CASSSDHQPQHF. The CDR3 bases are TGTGCCAGCAGCTCGGATCACCAGCCCCAGCATTTT.

The chain has TRBV28 and TRBJ2-6; D not certain. The CDR3 sequence is 15 residues long. The V gene lost 7 bases and the J gene lost 0 bases, with 10 bases spanning the gap. The germline V gene has CDR1 MDHEN and CDR2 SYDVKM. For the CDR3, the DNA is TGTGCCAGCACCTTACGGCTCTCTGGGGCCAACGTCCTGACTTTC. Its protein is CASTLRLSGANVLTF.

J is TRBJ2-7 and V is TRBV28, with 7 positions matching TRBD1. The V and J ends lost 3 bases and 1 base, in that order; junction bases with no gene match: 9. The length of the CDR3 is 16 residues. Germline-derived CDR1 and CDR2 are MDHEN and SYDVKM. The CDR3 reads CASSLGDSDFSYEQYF. CDR3 nucleotide sequence: TGTGCCAGCAGTTTGGGGGACAGCGACTTTTCCTACGAGCAGTACTTC. Using reference TRBV28 and TRBJ2-7 for the parts outside the CDR3, the full variable domain is DVKVTQSSRYLVKRTGEKVFLECVQDMDHENMFWYRQDPGLGLRLIYFSYDVKMKEKGDIPEGYSVSREKKERFSLILESASTNQTSMYLCASSLGDSDFSYEQYFGPGTRLTVT.

The chain uses TRBV30 and TRBJ1-1; 7 bases match TRBD1. There are 11 residues in the CDR3. Germline loops: CDR1 GTSNPN, CDR2 SVGIG (reference sequence). V was clipped by 4 bases and J by 5 bases; unmatched bases: 1. The CDR3 loop is CAWNRGTEAFF. In nucleotides, the CDR3 is TGTGCCTGGAACAGGGGAACTGAAGCTTTCTTT.

This clone was seen only once. J is TRBJ2-7 and V is TRBV7-9; tentatively, D is TRBD1 (6 bases). The CDR3 is made up of 13 amino acids. Trimming stripped 8 bases from V and 2 bases from J, with 13 bases between. Germline V lookup: CDR1 SEHNR, CDR2 FQNEAQ (reference sequence). The CDR3 sequence is CASSGGSTYEQYF. The CDR3 DNA reads TGTGCCAGCTCTGGGGGCAGTACCTACGAGCAGTACTTC.

This rearrangement joins TRBV30 to TRBJ1-3; D remains ambiguous. Trimming removed 0 bases from V and 4 bases from J, with 1 base in between. The CDR3 length is 11 residues. Germline V CDR1 and CDR2: GTSNPN, SVGIG (reference sequence). The DNA of the CDR3 is TGTGCCTGGAGTGTAGGAAACACCATATATTTT. As protein: CAWSVGNTIYF. Looking up the rest from reference TRBV30 and TRBJ1-3 gives the full variable domain: SQTIHQWPATLVQPVGSPLSLECTVEGTSNPNLYWYRQAAGRGLQLLFYSVGIGQISSEVPQNLSASRPQDRQFILSSKKLLLSDSGFYLCAWSVGNTIYFGEGSWLTVV.

The chain employs TRBV5-4 and TRBJ1-6; 8 bases align to TRBD1. The germline gives CDR1 SGHNT, CDR2 YYREEE (reference sequence). The CDR3 length is 17 residues. V was pared by 0 bases and J by 9 bases, with 11 bases of the junction left unmatched. Written as DNA, the CDR3 is TGTGCCAGCAGCTTGGCGGGAGGACAGGGAAAGTTTTCACCCCTCCACTTT. This codes for CASSLAGGQGKFSPLHF.

Only a few counts were recorded for this clone. The rearrangement uses TRBV4-3 and TRBJ2-7; no clear D. Looked up from germline, CDR1 is LGHNA and CDR2 is YSLEER. This CDR3 is 13 amino acids long. Trimming shortened V by 0 bases and J by 5 bases, and 8 bases separated the two germline ends. CDR3 DNA sequence: TGCGCCAGCAGCCAAGAGGGATGGGACGAGCAGTACTTC. Translation gives CASSQEGWDEQYF.

The chain links TRBV5-1 to TRBJ2-7, with 8 bases that match TRBD1. V was clipped by 1 base and J by 5 bases; unmatched bases: 5. Germline lookup yields CDR1 SGHRS and CDR2 YFSETQ. The CDR3 sequence is 14 residues long. The CDR3, as DNA: TGCGCCAGCAGCTTGACCGGACAGGGCGACGAGCAGTACTTC. It encodes CASSLTGQGDEQYF.

The chain employs TRBV4-3 and TRBJ2-7; 9 bases align to TRBD1. CDR3 size: 14 residues. The V gene end was trimmed by 4 bases and the J gene end by 5 bases; junction bases not matched to a gene: 6. CDR1 is LGHNA and CDR2 is YSLEER in the germline V gene. The CDR3 reads CASSRDRGVNEQYF. CDR3 DNA sequence: TGCGCCAGCAGCCGTGACAGGGGGGTAAACGAGCAGTACTTC.